The 32 T cell receptor beta chains below come from one sample, sequenced in a study of shared clonotypes between healthy human individuals. Repertoires were generated with immunoSEQ multiplex PCR, while TCRdb's copy carries only in-frame clones and drops some. Of approximately 480,000 clones in the sample, around 79% were seen once. Sequencing was done on a sample of PBMCs. These receptors all stem from a woman in her forties in good health. Some clones in this sample may be carry-over from other donors' samples.

As concerns this clone: The germline gene is not matched at one end of the junction; a read error may be the cause. Other nucleotide sequences in the sample specify the same CDR3. This chain uses TRBV7-9 with TRBJ1-2, with D unresolved. Germline values: CDR1 SEHNR, CDR2 FQNEAQ (reference sequence). The CDR3 sequence is 14 residues long. The CDR3 reads CASSLAASNYGYTF. The CDR3 bases are TGTGCCAGCAGCTTGGCAGCCTCTAACTATGGCTACACCTTT.

The chain recombines TRBV28 with TRBJ2-7; D possibly corresponds to TRBD1 (6 bases). This CDR3 contains 12 residues. The germline V gene has CDR1 MDHEN and CDR2 SYDVKM. V lost 9 bases and J lost 2, with 11 bases in between. For the CDR3, the DNA is TGTGCCAGTCTACAGGGAACCTACGAGCAGTACTTC. This codes for CASLQGTYEQYF.

The rearrangement joins TRBV6-4 to TRBJ1-5; tentative D call: TRBD1 (6 bases). The CDR3 loop spans 14 amino acids. Between the trimmed V and J ends, which lost 4 bases and 5 bases, there was a span of 12 bases. Germline CDR1 MRHNA, CDR2 SNTAGT. The CDR3 is CASSVEGGDQPQHF. CDR3 nucleotide sequence: TGTGCCAGCAGTGTCGAGGGGGGAGATCAGCCCCAGCATTTT.

The rearrangement joins TRBV9 to TRBJ2-7; D perhaps matches TRBD2 (6 bases). Trimming took 4 bases from V and 7 from J, leaving 21 bases between them. The germline V gene has CDR1 SGDLS and CDR2 YYNGEE. The CDR3 has 15 residues. The CDR3 nucleotides are TGTGCCAGCAGCCCCCGGGACTCGAACGGGGTGGAGCAGTACTTC. Residues: CASSPRDSNGVEQYF.

This clone was picked up a small number of times. The gene calls are TRBV18 and TRBJ2-5, with 8 bases fitting TRBD2. This CDR3 spans 14 amino acids. The V gene's germline CDR1 is KGHSH and CDR2 LQKENI. V trimming: 1 base; J trimming: 5 bases; junction bases outside the gene matches: 3. In nucleotides, the CDR3 is TGTGCCAGCTCACCACTAGCGGGACTGGAGACCCAGTACTTC. It is translated as CASSPLAGLETQYF. The full variable domain, its missing parts supplied by reference TRBV18 and TRBJ2-5, is NAGVMQNPRHLVRRRGQEARLRCSPMKGHSHVYWYRQLPEEGLKFMVYLQKENIIDESGMPKERFSAEFPKEGPSILRIQQVVRGDSAAYFCASSPLAGLETQYFGPGTRLLVL.

In the case of this clone: This sample also contains other DNA sequences that code for the same CDR3. The rearrangement uses TRBV18 and TRBJ2-7, with 9 bases fitting TRBD2. Trimming at V came to 0 bases and at J to 3 bases, leaving 0 bases not matched to a gene. The V gene's germline CDR1 is KGHSH and CDR2 LQKENI. CDR3 length: 14 residues. The CDR3 sequence: CASSPPSGSYEQYF. DNA for the CDR3: TGTGCCAGCTCACCACCTAGCGGGAGCTACGAGCAGTACTTC.

V usage is TRBV4-3 and J usage is TRBJ1-5, with D unresolved. Germline-derived CDR1 and CDR2 are LGHNA and YSLEER. The ends were cut back, 5 bases at V and 5 bases at J, with 10 bases in the middle. The CDR3 runs to 13 residues. The CDR3 DNA reads TGCGCCAGCAGCACTTACCTAGATCAGCCCCAGCATTTT. It yields the protein CASSTYLDQPQHF.

V usage is TRBV27 and J usage is TRBJ2-1; the match to TRBD2 covers 7 bases. Germline assignment: CDR1 MNHEY and CDR2 SMNVEV (reference sequence). Trimming cost V 2 bases and J 2 bases; bases outside gene matches: 6. The CDR3 totals 16 residues. The CDR3 bases are TGTGCCAGCAGTTTAGGGGGGGGTTTCACCTACAATGAGCAGTTCTTC. This codes for CASSLGGGFTYNEQFF.

The CDR3 DNA reads as TGCGCCAGCAGAACCGGGTCCGTGAGCACAGATACGCAGTATTTT. This sequence encodes CASRTGSVSTDTQYF. This rearrangement joins TRBV5-1 to TRBJ2-3; D is unclear. The length of the CDR3 is 15 residues. The germline V gene has CDR1 SGHRS and CDR2 YFSETQ. V lost 5 bases and J lost 0, with 13 bases in between.

The rearrangement joins TRBV7-2 to TRBJ2-7; 8 bases map to TRBD1. The V and J ends lost 1 base and 2 bases, in that order; junction bases with no gene match: 1. Germline loops: CDR1 SGHTA, CDR2 FQGNSA. This CDR3 has 14 amino acids. DNA for the CDR3: TGTGCCAGCAGCTTAGTACAGGGGGCCTACGAGCAGTACTTC. Its protein product is CASSLVQGAYEQYF.

This chain links TRBV6-6 with TRBJ2-1; TRBD1 is a possible D gene (6 bases). CDR1 and CDR2 (germline): MNHNY, SVGAGI (reference sequence). Trimming left V 5 bases short and J 9 bases short, with 14 bases between. This CDR3 is 13 amino acids long. DNA of the CDR3: TGTGCCAGCAGTCACGGACAGTCCGGTGAGCAGTTCTTC. Translation gives CASSHGQSGEQFF.

The chain uses TRBV7-6 and TRBJ1-6; 7 nucleotides agree with TRBD1. Losses at the gene ends were 4 bases for V and 12 bases for J; bases not matched to a gene: 6. The CDR3 is 13 residues long. Germline CDR1 SGHVS, CDR2 FNYEAQ. CDR3 sequence: CASSSNTGEPLHF. CDR3 bases: TGTGCCAGCAGCTCGAACACAGGGGAACCCCTCCACTTT. The whole variable domain, remainder taken from reference TRBV7-6 and TRBJ1-6, is GAGVSQSPRYKVTKRGQDVALRCDPISGHVSLYWYRQALGQGPEFLTYFNYEAQQDKSGLPNDRFSAERPEGSISTLTIQRTEQRDSAMYRCASSSNTGEPLHFGNGTRLTVT.

CDR3 nucleotides: TGCGCCAGCAGATTAAGGACAGGGATTCCCGGGGAGCTGTTTTTT. Translated: CASRLRTGIPGELFF. The genes are TRBV5-1 and TRBJ2-2; 8 nucleotides match TRBD1. The trim removed 5 bases at V and 6 bases at J, leaving 9 bases unmatched. Germline V gives CDR1 SGHRS, CDR2 YFSETQ. The CDR3 spans 15 residues.

The V call is TRBV11-1, the J call TRBJ2-1, with a possible D match to TRBD2 (5 bases). V lost 5 bases, J lost 2 bases, and 19 bases lay in between. The CDR3 runs to 17 residues. Germline assignment: CDR1 SGHAT and CDR2 FQDESV (reference sequence). The DNA for the CDR3 is TGTGCCAGCAGCCATACCGGGATGGGCGGTACCTACAATGAGCAGTTCTTC. Its protein product is CASSHTGMGGTYNEQFF.

The chain is built from TRBV6-6 and TRBJ1-4; unclear D gene. Trimming stripped 5 bases from V and 4 bases from J, with 8 bases between. There are 13 residues in the CDR3. Germline CDR1 is MNHNY and CDR2 is SVGAGI (reference sequence). The CDR3 DNA reads TGTGCCAGCAGTGGCGGAGGTAATGAAAAACTGTTTTTT. Protein: CASSGGGNEKLFF.

Concerning this clone itself: This may arise from a read error, as a much more abundant clone is one base away. V and J are TRBV27 and TRBJ2-5, with no clear D. The CDR3 has 13 amino acids. Germline assignment: CDR1 MNHEY and CDR2 SMNVEV (reference sequence). V gave up 4 bases and J gave up 0 bases, with 6 bases separating them. The CDR3 DNA sequence: TGTGCCAGCAGTTCAGTGTACCAAGAGACCCAGTACTTC. Translating it yields CASSSVYQETQYF.

This clone came up a few times. This chain uses TRBV2 with TRBJ2-3, with D unresolved. The CDR3 consists of 12 residues. Germline loops: CDR1 SNHLY, CDR2 FYNNEI. Trimming removed 8 bases from V and 3 bases from J, with 9 bases in between. The CDR3, as DNA: TGTGCCAGCGTCACTTCGACAGATACGCAGTATTTT. Encoded protein: CASVTSTDTQYF.

This clone has a count of ten or more. The chain has TRBV4-1 and TRBJ1-1, with a weak D call TRBD1 (5 bases). V was trimmed by 4 bases and J by 2 bases, leaving 17 bases between them. This CDR3 is 16 amino acids long. Germline lookup yields CDR1 MGHRA and CDR2 YSYEKL. CDR3 DNA: TGCGCCAGCAGCCCCTTAGGGCAGGGAGGTAACACTGAAGCTTTCTTT. It specifies CASSPLGQGGNTEAFF.

V usage is TRBV6-5 and J usage is TRBJ1-1; no reliable D call. CDR3 length: 15 amino acids. V was trimmed by 0 bases and J by 6 bases, leaving 14 bases between them. Per the germline V gene, CDR1 is MNHEY and CDR2 is SVGAGI. In DNA form, the CDR3 reads TGTGCCAGCAGTTACTCTTGGGTAAGGATCGCTGAAGCTTTCTTT. This codes for CASSYSWVRIAEAFF.

The rearrangement uses TRBV7-2 and TRBJ2-5; no clear D gene. The V end lost 1 base, the J end lost 3 bases, and 6 bases lay between the germline ends. Germline values: CDR1 SGHTA, CDR2 FQGNSA. The CDR3 covers 13 residues. For the CDR3, the DNA is TGTGCCAGCAGCTTAGTGGTGAAAGAGACCCAGTACTTC. Its translation: CASSLVVKETQYF.

With regard to this clone: It may be a read error: a sequence one base away is much more abundant. J is TRBJ1-1 and V is TRBV5-4; D ambiguous. CDR1 and CDR2 (germline): SGHNT, YYREEE (reference sequence). This CDR3 spans 14 amino acids. V was clipped by 0 bases and J by 0 bases, with 6 bases between them. The CDR3 loop reads CASSLDSLNTEAFF. The CDR3, as DNA: TGTGCCAGCAGCTTGGACAGCCTGAACACTGAAGCTTTCTTT.

As regards this clone: The sample carries other DNA sequences with the same CDR3. The chain has TRBV2 and TRBJ2-7; 7 bases align to TRBD1. In germline, CDR1 is SNHLY, CDR2 FYNNEI. J gave up 3 bases and V 4 bases, and 0 bases lay outside the gene matches. The length of the CDR3 is 12 residues. For the CDR3, the DNA is TGTGCCAGCAGTGGGACAGGCTACGAGCAGTACTTC. This codes for CASSGTGYEQYF.

This chain uses TRBV4-1 with TRBJ2-6, with D perhaps TRBD1 or TRBD2 (5 bases each). The CDR3 consists of 17 residues. The germline V gene has CDR1 MGHRA and CDR2 YSYEKL. V dropped 3 bases and J dropped 0 bases, with 12 bases sitting between them. The CDR3 nucleotides are TGCGCCAGCAGCCACCGGGACGTCTCCTCTGGGGCCAACGTCCTGACTTTC. It encodes CASSHRDVSSGANVLTF.

V usage is TRBV7-6 and J usage is TRBJ1-2; D not certain. Germline V gene data show CDR1 as SGHVS and CDR2 as FNYEAQ. The CDR3 covers 16 residues. The V end lost 5 bases, the J end lost 4 bases, and 20 bases lay between the germline ends. CDR3: CASSPAGSGWGYGYTF. CDR3 in DNA: TGTGCCAGCAGCCCCGCCGGGAGTGGCTGGGGCTATGGCTACACCTTC.

This clone was seen many times. This chain connects TRBV18 to TRBJ1-1; D not certain. CDR1 and CDR2 from the germline V gene are KGHSH and LQKENI. This CDR3 spans 13 amino acids. The ends were cut back, 4 bases at V and 6 bases at J, with 12 bases in the middle. This chain's CDR3 is CASSLTEGAEAFF. The CDR3 nucleotides are TGTGCCAGCTCACTCACCGAGGGCGCTGAAGCTTTCTTT.

The chain employs TRBV5-1 and TRBJ2-1; TRBD2 agrees at 7 bases. The CDR3 has 15 amino acids. J lost 5 bases, V lost 0 bases, and 5 bases had no gene match. In germline, CDR1 is SGHRS, CDR2 YFSETQ. CDR3 sequence: CASSLGAGAHNEQFF. Written as DNA, the CDR3 is TGCGCCAGCAGCTTGGGGGCGGGAGCCCACAATGAGCAGTTCTTC. Full variable domain (remainder filled in from reference TRBV5-1 and TRBJ2-1): KAGVTQTPRYLIKTRGQQVTLSCSPISGHRSVSWYQQTPGQGLQFLFEYFSETQRNKGNFPGRFSGRQFSNSRSEMNVSTLELGDSALYLCASSLGAGAHNEQFFGPGTRLTVL.

The CDR3, as DNA: TGTGCCTACTCGGTTAGCTCCTATAATTCACCCCTCCACTTT. It yields the protein CAYSVSSYNSPLHF. This chain uses TRBV6-1 with TRBJ1-6; D is unresolved. This CDR3 has 14 amino acids. The V and J ends lost 11 bases and 0 bases respectively, with 11 bases between them. Germline V lookup: CDR1 MNHNS, CDR2 SASEGT.

This clone has only one observation. This chain uses TRBV19 with TRBJ2-1; 14 bases fit TRBD2. Germline CDR1 is LNHDA and CDR2 is SQIVND (reference sequence). With V trimmed by 6 bases and J by 0 bases, 7 bases remained unmatched. CDR3 size: 18 residues. Here the CDR3 reads CASSRIGTSGSSYNEQFF. As DNA, the CDR3 is TGTGCCAGTAGCCGAATCGGGACTAGCGGGAGCTCCTACAATGAGCAGTTCTTC.

The sample holds a few counts of this clone. The chain links TRBV5-1 to TRBJ2-1, with TRBD2 identical over 12 bases. Germline V gene lookup returns CDR1 SGHRS and CDR2 YFSETQ. V lost 5 bases and J lost 2; bases outside the gene matches: 14. The length of the CDR3 is 19 residues. In nucleotides, the CDR3 is TGCGCCAGCAGTATCAGGACTAGCGGGACTCTAGGGACCTACAATGAGCAGTTCTTC. Residues: CASSIRTSGTLGTYNEQFF.

This clone was observed a handful of times. V and J are TRBV7-9 and TRBJ2-2; possible D gene TRBD2, 5 bases. The CDR3 is 13 residues long. The V end was cut by 6 bases, the J end by 1 base, with 6 bases between. Germline assignment: CDR1 SEHNR and CDR2 FQNEAQ (reference sequence). The CDR3 coding sequence is TGTGCCAGCAGGGACTTGAACACCGGGGAGCTGTTTTTT. It yields the protein CASRDLNTGELFF.

The CDR3 nucleotides are TGTGCCAGCAGCTTAGATATGGGAAATAGCAATCAGCCCCAGCATTTT. This encodes CASSLDMGNSNQPQHF. This sequence joins TRBV7-2 and TRBJ1-5; D gene unclear. The length of the CDR3 is 16 residues. Trimming shortened V by 1 base and J by 0 bases, and 10 bases separated the two germline ends. Germline CDR1 and CDR2: SGHTA and FQGNSA. The full variable domain, with the rest looked up from reference TRBV7-2 and TRBJ1-5, is GAGVSQSPSNKVTEKGKDVELRCDPISGHTALYWYRQSLGQGLEFLIYFQGNSAPDKSGLPSDRFSAERTGGSVSTLTIQRTQQEDSAVYLCASSLDMGNSNQPQHFGDGTRLSIL.

The rearrangement joins TRBV7-9 to TRBJ1-1; no firm D call. The length of the CDR3 is 12 residues. The germline gives CDR1 SEHNR, CDR2 FQNEAQ (reference sequence). V lost 1 base, J lost 9 bases, and 9 bases lay in between. This chain's CDR3 is CASSLVGIQAFF. The CDR3 DNA is TGTGCCAGCAGCTTAGTGGGGATACAAGCTTTCTTT.